Each of the 8 T cell receptor beta chains below was sequenced from the same sample in a study of blood T cell repertoires in COVID-19. Only in-frame clones appear in the TCRdb table, and some are missing; sequencing was by immunoSEQ multiplex PCR. Among over 70,000 clones listed, 80% were seen once. Sequenced: peripheral blood. These receptors came from a man in his 70s who had recovered from COVID-19.

The chain carries TRBV6-1 and TRBJ1-1, with D tentatively TRBD1 (5 bases). V lost 2 bases to trimming and J lost 1 base, with 11 bases between them. Germline CDR1 and CDR2: MNHNS and SASEGT. There are 15 residues in the CDR3. The CDR3 here is CASSEIRGTNTEAFF. The DNA for the CDR3 is TGTGCCAGCAGTGAAATCCGGGGGACGAACACTGAAGCTTTCTTT.

This chain links TRBV29-1 with TRBJ1-1; a possible D gene is TRBD1 (5 bases). This CDR3 is built from 14 residues. Trimming took 6 bases from V and 4 from J, leaving 18 bases between them. From germline, CDR1 is SQVTM and CDR2 ANQGSEA. CDR3 sequence: CSVAYQGTITEAFF. CDR3 DNA sequence: TGCAGCGTCGCCTATCAGGGAACCATCACTGAAGCTTTCTTT.

This chain joins TRBV19 and TRBJ2-5; 9 bases are a match to TRBD2. After removal of 5 bases from V and 1 base from J, the junction contained 11 bases not matched to a gene. Looked up from germline, CDR1 is LNHDA and CDR2 is SQIVND (reference sequence). The CDR3 has 17 residues. DNA of the CDR3: TGTGCCAGTAGTCGACGGCGTAGCGGGGGTTTCCAAGAGACCCAGTACTTC. This sequence encodes CASSRRRSGGFQETQYF. Combining the CDR3 with reference TRBV19 and TRBJ2-5 gives the whole variable domain DGGITQSPKYLFRKEGQNVTLSCEQNLNHDAMYWYRQDPGQGLRLIYYSQIVNDFQKGDIAEGYSVSREKKESFPLTVTSAQKNPTAFYLCASSRRRSGGFQETQYFGPGTRLLVL.

The V gene is TRBV5-1, the J gene TRBJ2-2; the D gene is possibly TRBD1 (5 bases). The CDR3 has 13 amino acids. Trimming took off 5 bases at V and 7 bases at J, with 12 bases between the two ends. Germline CDR1 reads SGHRS; CDR2 reads YFSETQ. CDR3 sequence reads: CASSSQGLGELFF. The CDR3 nucleotides read TGCGCCAGCAGTTCCCAGGGTCTCGGGGAGCTGTTTTTT.

CDR3 protein: CASSLSSGDSYNEQFF. In DNA, the CDR3 is TGTGCCAGCAGTTTATCTAGCGGAGACTCCTACAATGAGCAGTTCTTC. The chain combines TRBV27 with TRBJ2-1; D might be TRBD2 (6 bases). The CDR3 is 16 residues long. Trimming left V 0 bases short and J 0 bases short, with 9 bases between. Germline V lookup: CDR1 MNHEY, CDR2 SMNVEV (reference sequence).

This clone was recorded only once. The chain is built from TRBV9 and TRBJ1-4; no definite D call. Germline CDR1 SGDLS, CDR2 YYNGEE. The V end lost 1 base, the J end lost 4 bases, and 5 bases lay between the germline ends. The CDR3 covers 13 residues. CDR3 residues: CASSVSLNEKLFF. CDR3 DNA sequence: TGTGCCAGCAGCGTAAGCCTTAATGAAAAACTGTTTTTT.

The chain employs TRBV5-1 and TRBJ1-6; 8 nucleotides agree with TRBD1. There are 14 residues in the CDR3. Germline values: CDR1 SGHRS, CDR2 YFSETQ. Trimming took 4 bases from V and 8 from J; bases not matched to a gene: 5. Here the CDR3 reads CASSNTGGDSPLHF. CDR3 in DNA: TGCGCCAGCAGCAACACAGGGGGTGATTCACCCCTCCACTTT.

The chain is built from TRBV7-8 and TRBJ1-5; no definite D call. Trimming pared 1 base from V and 0 bases from J, leaving 10 bases between. From germline, CDR1 is SGHVS and CDR2 FQNEAQ. The CDR3 loop spans 16 amino acids. CDR3 protein: CASSLGPGTSNQPQHF. The CDR3, as DNA: TGTGCCAGCAGCTTAGGCCCGGGTACTAGCAATCAGCCCCAGCATTTT. Based on the CDR3 plus reference TRBV7-8 and TRBJ1-5, the full variable domain is GAGVSQSPRYKVAKRGQDVALRCDPISGHVSLFWYQQALGQGPEFLTYFQNEAQLDKSGLPSDRFFAERPEGSVSTLKIQRTQQEDSAVYLCASSLGPGTSNQPQHFGDGTRLSIL.